This entry lists 11 T cell receptor beta chains sequenced from one sample in a study of cytomegalovirus exposure and HLA in healthy donors. This PCR relied on a set of 60 Vbeta primers and 13 Jbeta primers. Method: immunoSEQ multiplex PCR; TCRdb's copy keeps in-frame clones and lacks some. The table lists some 120,000 clones, about 80% of them singletons. Material: PBMCs. Receptors originate from a woman aged 18 to 35 in good health and CMV-seronegative.

This sequence joins TRBV6-5 and TRBJ1-1, with TRBD1 matching 12 bases. V dropped 5 bases and J dropped 2; count of bases not matched to a gene: 3. The CDR3 has 15 amino acids. In germline, CDR1 is MNHEY, CDR2 SVGAGI. The CDR3 protein is CASSRDRGRNTEAFF. CDR3 nucleotide sequence: TGTGCCAGCAGTAGGGACAGGGGGCGAAACACTGAAGCTTTCTTT.

The CDR3 is CASSLEGRGRFYEQYF. The CDR3 DNA reads TGCGCCAGCAGCTTGGAAGGGCGGGGCCGCTTCTACGAGCAGTACTTC. This chain uses TRBV5-1 with TRBJ2-7; perhaps TRBD2 as D (6 bases). The germline V gene has CDR1 SGHRS and CDR2 YFSETQ. The V end was cut by 0 bases, the J end by 3 bases, with 16 bases between. This CDR3 comprises 16 residues.

The chain employs TRBV27 and TRBJ2-7, with a weak D call TRBD2 (7 bases). Germline V gene lookup returns CDR1 MNHEY and CDR2 SMNVEV (reference sequence). The V end lost 2 bases, the J end lost 3 bases, and 17 bases lay between the germline ends. CDR3 size: 16 residues. The CDR3 loop reads CASSLGLGEGGYEQYF. CDR3 sequence (DNA): TGTGCCAGCAGTTTAGGACTTGGGGAGGGGGGCTACGAGCAGTACTTC.

The gene calls are TRBV2 and TRBJ1-5; no clear D. This CDR3 is built from 14 residues. Germline V gives CDR1 SNHLY, CDR2 FYNNEI. Trimming shortened V by 6 bases and J by 5 bases, and 14 bases separated the two germline ends. The CDR3 DNA reads as TGTGCCAGCAGCGCCCGGGCGGGCCATCAGCCCCAGCATTTT. It is translated as CASSARAGHQPQHF.

This clone has a single count. The chain uses TRBV5-6 and TRBJ2-1; unclear D gene. Germline V gives CDR1 SGHDT, CDR2 YYEEEE. The V and J ends lost 1 base and 5 bases respectively, with 10 bases between them. The length of the CDR3 is 14 residues. The CDR3 protein is CASSLIRANNEQFF. CDR3 DNA sequence: TGTGCCAGCAGCTTGATCCGCGCGAACAATGAGCAGTTCTTC. Supplemented by reference TRBV5-6 and TRBJ2-1, the full variable domain reads DAGVTQSPTHLIKTRGQQVTLRCSPKSGHDTVSWYQQALGQGPQFIFQYYEEEERQRGNFPDRFSGHQFPNYSSELNVNALLLGDSALYLCASSLIRANNEQFFGPGTRLTVL.

The V gene is TRBV7-6, the J gene TRBJ2-7; 10 nucleotides agree with TRBD1. The length of the CDR3 is 13 residues. The junction had 1 base not matched to a gene; V was cut back by 4 bases and J by 4 bases. CDR1 is SGHVS, CDR2 FNYEAQ, per germline. CDR3 loop: CASSSDRGYEQYF. The CDR3 DNA reads as TGTGCCAGCAGCTCGGACAGGGGGTACGAGCAGTACTTC.

The V call is TRBV28, the J call TRBJ2-1, with TRBD2 matching over 12 bases. From germline, CDR1 is MDHEN and CDR2 SYDVKM. The CDR3 sequence is 17 residues long. The V and J ends lost 6 bases and 7 bases, in that order; junction bases with no gene match: 13. CDR3 region: CASSFPVLAGGGNEQFF. CDR3 DNA: TGTGCCAGCAGCTTCCCCGTACTAGCGGGGGGAGGTAATGAGCAGTTCTTC.

This chain connects TRBV7-8 to TRBJ1-4, with D possibly being TRBD1 (6 bases). The germline V gene encodes CDR1 SGHVS and CDR2 FQNEAQ. The ends were cut back, 4 bases at V and 8 bases at J, with 17 bases in the middle. The CDR3 consists of 15 residues. CDR3 sequence (DNA): TGTGCCAGCAGCTCGCCAGGGGAAGGAGAAGAAAAACTGTTTTTT. Translated, it gives CASSSPGEGEEKLFF.

In this sample, this clone turned up a few times. This chain links TRBV11-2 with TRBJ2-1; TRBD1 might be the D (6 bases). Germline V gene data show CDR1 as SGHAT and CDR2 as FQNNGV. The CDR3 runs to 19 residues. Trimming cost V 0 bases and J 4 bases, with 22 bases left between them. In DNA form, the CDR3 reads TGTGCCAGCAGCTTAGATCGGACTTTCCCGGGACACCGATACAATGAGCAGTTCTTC. This encodes CASSLDRTFPGHRYNEQFF. The whole variable domain, filled in from reference TRBV11-2 and TRBJ2-1, reads EAGVAQSPRYKIIEKRQSVAFWCNPISGHATLYWYQQILGQGPKLLIQFQNNGVVDDSQLPKDRFSAERLKGVDSTLKIQPAKLEDSAVYLCASSLDRTFPGHRYNEQFFGPGTRLTVL.

This chain joins TRBV6-5 and TRBJ2-7; D possibly corresponds to TRBD1 (6 bases). Germline CDR1 and CDR2: MNHEY and SVGAGI. This CDR3 is 12 amino acids long. V lost 2 bases, J lost 9 bases, and 11 bases lay in between. CDR3 DNA sequence: TGTGCCAGCAGTTACAGTAGGACAGTGCAGTACTTC. It translates to CASSYSRTVQYF.

The rearrangement links TRBV6-1 to TRBJ1-1; tentatively, D is TRBD1 (5 bases). The V end lost 11 bases, the J end lost 1 base, and 8 bases lay between the germline ends. CDR3 size: 11 residues. Looked up from germline, CDR1 is MNHNS and CDR2 is SASEGT. The CDR3 is CAAGGNTEAFF. The DNA of the CDR3 is TGTGCCGCGGGGGGGAACACTGAAGCTTTCTTT.